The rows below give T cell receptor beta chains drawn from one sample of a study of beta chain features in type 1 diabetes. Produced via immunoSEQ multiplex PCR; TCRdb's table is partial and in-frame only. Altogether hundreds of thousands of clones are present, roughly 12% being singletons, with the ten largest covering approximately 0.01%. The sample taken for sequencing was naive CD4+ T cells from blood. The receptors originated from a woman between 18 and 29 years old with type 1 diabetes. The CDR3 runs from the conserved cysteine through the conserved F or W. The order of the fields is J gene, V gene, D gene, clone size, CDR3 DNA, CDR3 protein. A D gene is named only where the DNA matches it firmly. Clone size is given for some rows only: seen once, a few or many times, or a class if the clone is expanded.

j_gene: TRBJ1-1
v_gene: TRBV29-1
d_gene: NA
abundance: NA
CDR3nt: TGCAGCTTTAGGGGAGGGCGGTACACTGAAGCTTTCTTT
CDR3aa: CSFRGGRYTEAFF

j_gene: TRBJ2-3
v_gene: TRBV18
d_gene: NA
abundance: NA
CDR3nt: TGTGCCAGCTCACCAGGACAGAGCACAGATACGCAGTATTTT
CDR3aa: CASSPGQSTDTQYF

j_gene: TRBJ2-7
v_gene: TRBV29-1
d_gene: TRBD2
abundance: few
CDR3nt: TGCAGCGTTGTCGGCGGGAGTGAGTACGAGCAGTACTTC
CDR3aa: CSVVGGSEYEQYF

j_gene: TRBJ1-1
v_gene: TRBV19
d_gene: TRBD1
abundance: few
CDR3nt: TGTGCCAGTACCACGGACAGGGCGAACACTGAAGCTTTCTTT
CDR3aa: CASTTDRANTEAFF

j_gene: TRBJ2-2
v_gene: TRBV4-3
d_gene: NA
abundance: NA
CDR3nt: TGCGCCAGCAGCCAAGACGCTGCGGAGACCGGGGAGCTGTTTTTT
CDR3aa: CASSQDAAETGELFF

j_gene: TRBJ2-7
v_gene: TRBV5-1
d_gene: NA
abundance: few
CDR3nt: TGCGCCAGCAGCTCCGTCCGCGAGGGCCCCGAGCAGTACTTC
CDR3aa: CASSSVREGPEQYF

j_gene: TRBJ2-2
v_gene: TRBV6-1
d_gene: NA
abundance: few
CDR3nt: TGTGCCAGCAGTACCCGCAGGGACACCGGGGAGCTGTTTTTT
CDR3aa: CASSTRRDTGELFF

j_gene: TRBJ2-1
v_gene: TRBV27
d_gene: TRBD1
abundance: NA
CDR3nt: TGTGCCAGCAGTCGGACAGGGGACCCCAATGAGCAGTTCTTC
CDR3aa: CASSRTGDPNEQFF

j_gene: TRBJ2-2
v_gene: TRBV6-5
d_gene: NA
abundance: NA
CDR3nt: TGTGCCAGCAGTCAGACTAGCGGGGAGCTGTTTTTT
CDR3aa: CASSQTSGELFF

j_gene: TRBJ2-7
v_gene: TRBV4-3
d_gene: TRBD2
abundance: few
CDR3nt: TGCGCCAGCAGCCAGGCAATAGCGGGGGCCTACGAGCAGTACTTC
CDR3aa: CASSQAIAGAYEQYF

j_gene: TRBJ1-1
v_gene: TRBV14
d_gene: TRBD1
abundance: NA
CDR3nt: TGTGCCAGCAGCCAAATTACAGGGGACTTTGAAGCTTTCTTT
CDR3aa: CASSQITGDFEAFF

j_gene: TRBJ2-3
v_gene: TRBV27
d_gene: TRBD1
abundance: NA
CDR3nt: TGTGCCAGCAGTTCCCCTATAAGGGACAGGATCTCCTCGCAGTATTTT
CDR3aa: CASSSPIRDRISSQYF

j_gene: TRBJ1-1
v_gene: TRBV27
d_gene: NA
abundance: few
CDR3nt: TGTGCCAGCAGTTACAGGGCAGTGACTGAAGCTTTCTTT
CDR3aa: CASSYRAVTEAFF

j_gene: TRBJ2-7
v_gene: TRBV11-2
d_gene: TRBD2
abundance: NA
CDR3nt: TGTGCCAGCAGCTCTTCTAGCGGGAGCTCGCGGGAGCAGTACTTC
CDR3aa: CASSSSSGSSREQYF

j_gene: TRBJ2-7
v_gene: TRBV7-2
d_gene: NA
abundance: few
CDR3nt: TGTGCCAGCAGCTTAGTATCCAGGACAACCGAACCCTACGAGCAGTACTTC
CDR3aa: CASSLVSRTTEPYEQYF

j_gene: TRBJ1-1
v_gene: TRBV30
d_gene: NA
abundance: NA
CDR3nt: TGTGCCTGGAGTCCGGGACAATCGAACACTGAAGCTTTCTTT
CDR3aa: CAWSPGQSNTEAFF

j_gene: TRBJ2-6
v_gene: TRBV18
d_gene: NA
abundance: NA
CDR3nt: TGTGCCATTGAGCCCCCCGGGGCCAACGTCCTGACTTTC
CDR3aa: CAIEPPGANVLTF

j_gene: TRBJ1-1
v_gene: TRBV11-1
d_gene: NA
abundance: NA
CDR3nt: TGTGCCAGCCGTAGGGGGGAAGCTTTCTTT
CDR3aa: CASRRGEAFF

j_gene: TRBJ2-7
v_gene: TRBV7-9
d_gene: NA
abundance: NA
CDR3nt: TGTGCCAGCAGCAACGGGCGGGGAGCCTACGAGCAGTACTTC
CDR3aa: CASSNGRGAYEQYF

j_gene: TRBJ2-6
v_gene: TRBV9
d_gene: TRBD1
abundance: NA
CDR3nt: TGTGCCAGCAGCCAGAGTCGGGGCGAGGGGGCACCTCTCTCTGGGGCCAACGTCCTGACTTTC
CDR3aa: CASSQSRGEGAPLSGANVLTF

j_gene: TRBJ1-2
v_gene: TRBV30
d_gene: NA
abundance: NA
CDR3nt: TGTGCCTGGAGGGGGGGAGGGATAGATGGCTACACCTTC
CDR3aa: CAWRGGGIDGYTF

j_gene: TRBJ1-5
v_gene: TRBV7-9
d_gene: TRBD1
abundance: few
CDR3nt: TGTGCCAGCAGCCCACTAGGACAGGGGGCGAGTCAGCCCCAGCATTTT
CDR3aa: CASSPLGQGASQPQHF

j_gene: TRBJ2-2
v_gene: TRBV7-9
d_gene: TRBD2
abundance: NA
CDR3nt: TGTGCCAGCAGACCCAGCGGGAGAAACACCGGGGAGCTGTTTTTT
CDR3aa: CASRPSGRNTGELFF

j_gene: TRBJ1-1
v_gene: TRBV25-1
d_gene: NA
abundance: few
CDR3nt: TGTGCCAGCGCTAGGGACACTCCGAACACTGAAGCTTTCTTT
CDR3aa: CASARDTPNTEAFF

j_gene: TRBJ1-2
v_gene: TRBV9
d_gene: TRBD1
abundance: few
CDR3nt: TGTGCCAGCAGCGCGACAGGGGCCGTCTATGGCTACACCTTC
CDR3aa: CASSATGAVYGYTF

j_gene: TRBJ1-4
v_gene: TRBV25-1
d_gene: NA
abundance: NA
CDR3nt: TGTGCCAGCAGGGACAGTATCGAAAAACTGTTTTTT
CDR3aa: CASRDSIEKLFF

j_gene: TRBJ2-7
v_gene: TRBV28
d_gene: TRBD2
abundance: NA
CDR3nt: TGTGCCAGCAGTTCAACGAGCGGGGGGGGGCGCTACGAGCAGTACTTC
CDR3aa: CASSSTSGGGRYEQYF

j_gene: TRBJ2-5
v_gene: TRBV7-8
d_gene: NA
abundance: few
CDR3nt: TGTGCCAGCAGCTCTCCAGCTAACGGGGAGACCCAGTACTTC
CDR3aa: CASSSPANGETQYF

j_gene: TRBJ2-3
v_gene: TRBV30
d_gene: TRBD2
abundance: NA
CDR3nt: TGTGCCTGGTGCGCCGGCCTAGCGGGGCCGGGTACGCAGTATTTT
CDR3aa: CAWCAGLAGPGTQYF

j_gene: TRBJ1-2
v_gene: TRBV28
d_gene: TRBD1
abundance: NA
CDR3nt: TGTGCCAGCAGTTTAGTTGACAGGGTCTATGGCTACACCTTC
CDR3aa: CASSLVDRVYGYTF

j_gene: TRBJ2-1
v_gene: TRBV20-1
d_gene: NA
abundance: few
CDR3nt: TGCAGCCCTCAACAGGGCAATGAGCAGTTCTTC
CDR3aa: CSPQQGNEQFF

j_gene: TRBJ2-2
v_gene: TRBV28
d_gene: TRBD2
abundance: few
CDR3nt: TGTGCCAGCAGTTACGCTAGCGGGACCGCCGGGGAGCTGTTTTTT
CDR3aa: CASSYASGTAGELFF

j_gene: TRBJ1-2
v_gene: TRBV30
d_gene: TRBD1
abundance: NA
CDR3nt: TGTGCCTGGAGGGGAGCGGACAGGGGGCTTCAAGGCTACACCTTC
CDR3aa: CAWRGADRGLQGYTF

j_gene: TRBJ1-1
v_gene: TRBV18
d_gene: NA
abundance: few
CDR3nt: TGTGCCAGCTCAACGACAGGTGGTACTGAAGCTTTCTTT
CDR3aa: CASSTTGGTEAFF

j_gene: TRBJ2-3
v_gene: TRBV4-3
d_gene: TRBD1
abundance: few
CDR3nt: TGCGCCAGCAGCCAAGATTTTAGGGGGCTAGATACGCAGTATTTT
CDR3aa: CASSQDFRGLDTQYF

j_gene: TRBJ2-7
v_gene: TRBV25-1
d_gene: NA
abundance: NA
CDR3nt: TGTGCCAGCAGTCCCTACGACGAGCAGTACTTC
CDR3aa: CASSPYDEQYF

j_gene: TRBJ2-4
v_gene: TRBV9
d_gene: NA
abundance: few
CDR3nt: TGTGCCAGCAGCGTAGGGCATGGCGGTAACATTCAGTACTTC
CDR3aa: CASSVGHGGNIQYF

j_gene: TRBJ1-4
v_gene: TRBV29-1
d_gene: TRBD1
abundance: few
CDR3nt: TGCAGCGTCGCTTCCCAGACAGGGACCCCTAATGAAAAACTGTTTTTT
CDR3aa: CSVASQTGTPNEKLFF

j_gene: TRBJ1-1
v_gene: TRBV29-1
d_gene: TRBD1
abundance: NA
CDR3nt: TGCAGCGTTGGGACAGGTAGTATCACTGAAGCTTTCTTT
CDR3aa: CSVGTGSITEAFF

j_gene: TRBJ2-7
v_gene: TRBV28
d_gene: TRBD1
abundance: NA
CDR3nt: TGTGCCAGCAGTTCCACCGGGACAGGGGGCTACGAGCAGTACTTC
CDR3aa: CASSSTGTGGYEQYF

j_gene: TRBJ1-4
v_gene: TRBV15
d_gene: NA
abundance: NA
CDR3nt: TGTGCCACCAGCGGACTCCGGCAGGGGTTGGGAAAACTGTTTTTT
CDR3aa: CATSGLRQGLGKLFF

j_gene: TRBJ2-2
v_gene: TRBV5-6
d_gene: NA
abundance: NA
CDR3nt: TGTGCCAGCAGCTTGTACAGGCATACGAACACCGGGGAGCTGTTTTTT
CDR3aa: CASSLYRHTNTGELFF

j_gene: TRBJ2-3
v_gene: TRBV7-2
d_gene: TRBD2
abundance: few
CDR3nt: TGTGCCAGCAGCTTAGTCCTAGCGGGTACAGATACGCAGTATTTT
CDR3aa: CASSLVLAGTDTQYF

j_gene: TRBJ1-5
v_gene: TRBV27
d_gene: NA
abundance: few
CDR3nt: TGTGCCAGCACCGACAGGCCCCAGCATTTT
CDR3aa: CASTDRPQHF

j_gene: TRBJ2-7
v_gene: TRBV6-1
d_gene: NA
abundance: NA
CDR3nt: TGTGCCAGCAGTGACGGGACTCACCCGGCCTCCTACGAGCAGTACTTC
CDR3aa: CASSDGTHPASYEQYF

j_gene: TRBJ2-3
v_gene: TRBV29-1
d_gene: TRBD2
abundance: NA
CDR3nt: TGCAGCGTTGAGGGGACTAGCGGGGCAGATACGCAGTATTTT
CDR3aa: CSVEGTSGADTQYF

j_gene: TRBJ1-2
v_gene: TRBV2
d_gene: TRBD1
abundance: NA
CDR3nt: TGTGCCAGCAGTCCGGACAGGGGGGGCGGCTACACCTTC
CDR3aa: CASSPDRGGGYTF

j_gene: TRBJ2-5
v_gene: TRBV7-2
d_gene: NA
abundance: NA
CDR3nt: TGTGCCAGCAGCTTCTTAGGGGGGACCCAGTACTTC
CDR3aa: CASSFLGGTQYF

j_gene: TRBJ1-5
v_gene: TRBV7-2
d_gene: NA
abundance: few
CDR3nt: TGTGCCAGCAGCCTAGTGGGGGAGGGCAATCAGCCCCAGCATTTT
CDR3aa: CASSLVGEGNQPQHF

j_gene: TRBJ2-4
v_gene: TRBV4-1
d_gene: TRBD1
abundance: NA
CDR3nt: TGCGCCAGCAGCCACCTCCCGCCCGGGACAGGGAAAAACATTCAGTACTTC
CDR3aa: CASSHLPPGTGKNIQYF

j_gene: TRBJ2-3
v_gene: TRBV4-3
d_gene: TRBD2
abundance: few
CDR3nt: TGCGCCAGCAGCCTCCTAGCGGGAGACACAGATACGCAGTATTTT
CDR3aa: CASSLLAGDTDTQYF

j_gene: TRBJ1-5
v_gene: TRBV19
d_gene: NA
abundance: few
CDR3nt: TGTGCCAGTAGTATGGAGGGGCTCGGGGGCAATCAGCCCCAGCATTTT
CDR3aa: CASSMEGLGGNQPQHF